This TCR beta chain is drawn from a study of regulatory T cells in long-lasting Graves disease. On the study more broadly: Antithyroid drug use was under 3 months in newly diagnosed Graves' patients.

V gave up 3 bases and J gave up 0 bases, with 18 bases separating them. This CDR3 is built from 17 residues. Per germline, CDR1 SEHNR and CDR2 FQNEAQ (reference sequence). There are many counts of this clonotype. Its antigen is unidentified. Time point specified: newly diagnosed GD, antithyroid drugs for less than 3 months. PBMC RNA was the source of the TCR library. Sequencing libraries for TCR beta were prepared with iRepertoire HTBI primers and Arm-PCR of CDR3 regions. Via MiXCR, TCRdb re-called the multiplex PCR reads, giving one row per CDR3 protein. Here the sample spans hundreds of thousands of distinct CDR3 sequences, roughly 15% being singletons. Whole-study findings and limits: The study found lower TCR diversity in persistent Graves' patients than in newly diagnosed ones. Patients with persistent disease shared roughly 3,000 public clonotypes, outpacing the approximately 920 shared by new patients.

These same data were also listed under a study on T cells in Graves' hyperthyroidism and ophthalmopathy. This second report adds: The model predicted ophthalmopathy a median around 6 months before onset.

Sequenced material: peripheral blood mononuclear cells (PBMCs), taken at new diagnosis, from a patient treated with antithyroid drugs. The clonotype originates from a woman aged 25 to 45 with Graves disease. The V gene is TRBV7-9, the J gene TRBJ2-7, with D uncertain. CDR3 coding DNA: TGTGCCAGCAGCTTCCCACGAAGTACGGCTACCTCCTACGAGCAGTACTTC. Protein: CASSFPRSTATSYEQYF.